A single sample is the source of the 13 T cell receptor beta chains below, sequenced in a study of blood T cells in healthy people across ages. PCR was performed a second time for about 7 to 11 cycles using a sample-barcoded 5' primer and a J-beta primer mix. TCRdb recomputed calls from the 5' RACE reads with MiXCR, one row per CDR3 protein. The sample holds approximately 810,000 distinct CDR3 sequences, roughly 35% seen once. The source material was blood. The receptors were sampled from a man aged 18 to 30 in good health.

This clonotype was counted many times. CDR3 coding DNA: TGCGCCAGCAGCCCGAGCGGGGGCGACTACAATGAGCAGTTCTTC. This encodes CASSPSGGDYNEQFF. This chain links TRBV4-3 with TRBJ2-1, with 8 bases lining up with TRBD2. The J segment lost 3 bases and the V segment lost 4 bases, leaving 5 bases of the junction unmatched. The V gene's germline CDR1 is LGHNA and CDR2 YSLEER. The CDR3 has 15 residues.

This clonotype came up once. A much bigger clone sits one base away, suggesting this may be a read error. This chain links TRBV5-4 with TRBJ2-5; D is unclear. The end of the DNA aligns better with TRBJ2-1, so the J call may be wrong. From germline, CDR1 is SGHNT and CDR2 YYREEE (reference sequence). CDR3 size: 14 residues. Here the CDR3 reads CASSLEQTQETQFF. In DNA, the CDR3 is TGTGCCAGCAGCTTGGAACAGACCCAAGAGACCCAGTTCTTC.

This clonotype came up once. The rearrangement links TRBV20-1 to TRBJ2-1; 8 bases align to TRBD2. V was clipped by 6 bases and J by 10 bases; unmatched bases: 11. CDR3 length: 13 residues. CDR1 and CDR2 from the germline V gene are DFQATT and SNEGSKA (reference sequence). The CDR3 DNA sequence: TGCAGTGCCCACCAGTATACTAGCGGCGAGCAGTTCTTC. Its translation is CSAHQYTSGEQFF.

This clonotype was detected only a few times. The rearrangement uses TRBV29-1 and TRBJ2-5, with a tentative D call TRBD2 (6 bases). V lost 3 bases and J lost 2, with 16 bases in between. The CDR3 consists of 15 residues. Germline lookup yields CDR1 SQVTM and CDR2 ANQGSEA. CDR3 DNA: TGCAGCGTTGATATCCTCGGGGGTGGGCAAGAGACCCAGTACTTC. Residues: CSVDILGGGQETQYF.

The chain couples TRBV20-1 to TRBJ2-7, with TRBD1 as a possible D gene (6 bases). The germline gives CDR1 DFQATT, CDR2 SNEGSKA (reference sequence). The V end lost 3 bases, the J end lost 6 bases, and 9 bases lay between the germline ends. This CDR3 has 11 residues. The CDR3 loop is CSAREGGEQYF. In nucleotides, the CDR3 is TGCAGTGCTAGGGAAGGGGGCGAGCAGTACTTC.

The chain couples TRBV7-9 to TRBJ2-5, with D hard to call. This CDR3 spans 12 amino acids. V shed 3 bases and J shed 5 bases, with 7 bases lying between them. Per the germline V gene, CDR1 is SEHNR and CDR2 is FQNEAQ (reference sequence). The CDR3 region is CASSFRHETQYF. The CDR3 region has the DNA TGTGCCAGCAGCTTCCGGCACGAGACCCAGTACTTC.

This clonotype occurred a few times. The gene calls are TRBV5-1 and TRBJ1-2; the D is unclear. V was pared by 5 bases and J by 1 base, with 15 bases between. Germline lookup yields CDR1 SGHRS and CDR2 YFSETQ. The CDR3 is 15 amino acids. The CDR3 DNA reads TGCGCCAGCAGAAAGCTAGTCGCTGATAACTATGGCTACACCTTC. It translates to CASRKLVADNYGYTF.

This clonotype was seen many times. The chain couples TRBV7-8 to TRBJ2-3; TRBD2 agrees at 9 bases. Germline V CDR1 and CDR2: SGHVS, FQNEAQ. The CDR3 loop spans 17 amino acids. J lost 2 bases, V lost 4 bases, and 10 bases had no gene match. The CDR3 reads CASSSLGSGGITDTQYF. The CDR3 nucleotides are TGTGCCAGCAGCTCCCTGGGTAGCGGGGGCATCACAGATACGCAGTATTTT.

This clonotype was counted a few times. DNA of the CDR3: TGTGCCAGCAGCCCGAGGGGGTTTAGCTCCTACGAGCAGTACTTC. Translating gives CASSPRGFSSYEQYF. The rearrangement joins TRBV3-1 to TRBJ2-7; the D gene is possibly TRBD1 (6 bases). The germline V gene encodes CDR1 LGHDT and CDR2 YNNKEL (reference sequence). The CDR3 covers 15 residues. V dropped 4 bases and J dropped 0 bases, with 13 bases sitting between them.

This clonotype has only a few counts. The V and J genes are TRBV12-3 or TRBV12-4 and TRBJ2-3; D tentatively fits TRBD1 or TRBD2 (6 bases each). Trimming removed 3 bases at V and 1 base at J, with 14 bases between. This CDR3 has 16 amino acids. The DNA for the CDR3 is TGTGCCAGCAGTTTGTTAGGGGGGCGCGGCACAGATACGCAGTATTTT. Residues: CASSLLGGRGTDTQYF.

This clonotype was seen a few times. The rearrangement joins TRBV7-2 to TRBJ2-5; tentative D call: TRBD1 (6 bases). Germline V gene data show CDR1 as SGHTA and CDR2 as FQGNSA. Trimming shortened V by 1 base and J by 1 base, and 25 bases separated the two germline ends. The CDR3 runs to 20 residues. The CDR3 spells CASSLVLPLGGSPFQETQYF. Written as DNA, the CDR3 is TGTGCCAGCAGCTTAGTTCTTCCGTTAGGGGGAAGCCCATTCCAAGAGACCCAGTACTTC. The whole variable domain, filled in from reference TRBV7-2 and TRBJ2-5, reads GAGVSQSPSNKVTEKGKDVELRCDPISGHTALYWYRQSLGQGLEFLIYFQGNSAPDKSGLPSDRFSAERTGGSVSTLTIQRTQQEDSAVYLCASSLVLPLGGSPFQETQYFGPGTRLLVL.

This chain joins TRBV29-1 and TRBJ2-4; D unresolved. The CDR3 totals 13 residues. CDR1 is SQVTM and CDR2 is ANQGSEA in the germline V gene. CDR3 DNA: TGCAGGGTGGACCAGTCTCCCAAAAACATTCAGTACTTC. Its translation is CRVDQSPKNIQYF.

This rearrangement joins TRBV5-6 to TRBJ1-2, with D possibly matching TRBD1 (6 bases). V was cut by 6 bases and J by 6 bases, with 15 bases left in between. From germline, CDR1 is SGHDT and CDR2 YYEEEE. The CDR3 is 13 residues long. Written as DNA, the CDR3 is TGTGCCAGCAACCTCAGGGGCCAGGATGGCTACACCTTC. This translates into CASNLRGQDGYTF.